This entry lists 22 T cell receptor beta chains sequenced from one sample in a study of response to subunit inactivated influenza vaccine. Via MiXCR, TCRdb re-called the RT-PCR reads, giving one row per CDR3 protein. The sample shows about 530,000 distinct CDR3 sequences, approximately 12% of them seen only once. The material was PBMCs from blood, obtained more than 35 days after vaccination. These receptor sequences come from a man aged 50 or older who received an inactivated influenza vaccine.

The genes are TRBV10-3 and TRBJ1-6; D gene uncertain. V dropped 7 bases and J dropped 13 bases, with 14 bases sitting between them. CDR1 is ENHRY, CDR2 SYGVKD, per germline. The CDR3 is 12 residues long. The CDR3 DNA follows: TGTGCCATCAAAGACGGACTCTCGCCCCTCCACTTT. Protein: CAIKDGLSPLHF.

The J gene is TRBJ2-1, the V gene TRBV5-1, with a weak D call TRBD1 (6 bases). Trimming stripped 2 bases from V and 7 bases from J, with 13 bases between. From germline, CDR1 is SGHRS and CDR2 YFSETQ. The CDR3 extends over 14 amino acids. The CDR3 DNA sequence: TGCGCCAGCAGCTTTCGGGACACAGGGAATGAGCAGTTCTTC. Translated, it gives CASSFRDTGNEQFF.

This chain uses TRBV20-1 with TRBJ2-5; D possibly corresponds to TRBD2 (5 bases). The V gene lost 0 bases and the J gene lost 2 bases, with 10 bases spanning the gap. Germline CDR1 and CDR2: DFQATT and SNEGSKA (reference sequence). The CDR3 sequence is 14 residues long. Here the CDR3 DNA reads TGCAGTGCTAGAGAAAGCGGAAGACAAGAGACCCAGTACTTC. Translating it yields CSARESGRQETQYF.

This clonotype has ten or more counts. J is TRBJ1-1 and V is TRBV5-1; D is undetermined. Germline lookup yields CDR1 SGHRS and CDR2 YFSETQ. CDR3 size: 13 residues. Trimming left V 3 bases short and J 5 bases short, with 11 bases between. CDR3 coding DNA: TGCGCCAGCAGCTCACCCGGGAGGACTGAAGCTTTCTTT. This encodes CASSSPGRTEAFF. The full variable domain, with the rest looked up from reference TRBV5-1 and TRBJ1-1, is KAGVTQTPRYLIKTRGQQVTLSCSPISGHRSVSWYQQTPGQGLQFLFEYFSETQRNKGNFPGRFSGRQFSNSRSEMNVSTLELGDSALYLCASSSPGRTEAFFGQGTRLTVV.

The chain couples TRBV30 to TRBJ1-5; D unresolved. Trimming removed 0 bases from V and 2 bases from J, with 5 bases in between. The length of the CDR3 is 13 residues. Per the germline V gene, CDR1 is GTSNPN and CDR2 is SVGIG (reference sequence). CDR3 sequence (DNA): TGTGCCTGGAGTGTATTCGGCAATCAGCCCCAGCATTTT. Its protein is CAWSVFGNQPQHF.

This clonotype was seen a few times. This chain uses TRBV10-3 with TRBJ1-4; D gene uncertain. The CDR3 totals 15 residues. Germline CDR1 reads ENHRY; CDR2 reads SYGVKD. V lost 0 bases to trimming and J lost 5 bases, with 10 bases between them. In nucleotides, the CDR3 is TGTGCCATCAGTGAGTCGAGAGACGGGAATGAAAAACTGTTTTTT. Its protein product is CAISESRDGNEKLFF.

The chain employs TRBV7-9 and TRBJ2-1; D gene ambiguous. V was trimmed by 3 bases and J by 2 bases, leaving 11 bases between them. This CDR3 is 15 amino acids long. Germline CDR1 and CDR2: SEHNR and FQNEAQ (reference sequence). In nucleotides, the CDR3 is TGTGCCAGCAGCTTGGACCAGATAACCTACAATGAGCAGTTCTTC. Translated, it gives CASSLDQITYNEQFF.

The gene calls are TRBV20-1 and TRBJ2-2; D unresolved. The CDR3 extends over 14 amino acids. V was clipped by 6 bases and J by 0 bases, with 11 bases between them. CDR1 and CDR2 from the germline V gene are DFQATT and SNEGSKA (reference sequence). The CDR3 coding sequence is TGCAGTGCGGCTACCTCCTCGAACACCGGGGAGCTGTTTTTT. It encodes CSAATSSNTGELFF.

This clonotype was detected a few times. The V gene is TRBV7-3, the J gene TRBJ2-1, with 8 nucleotides matching TRBD2. J lost 9 bases, V lost 2 bases, and 3 bases had no gene match. The CDR3 sequence is 13 residues long. Germline V CDR1 and CDR2: SGHTA, FQGTGA. The CDR3 coding sequence is TGTGCCAGCAGCTTACAGCGGGAGTTTGAGCAGTTCTTC. Amino acids: CASSLQREFEQFF.

This clonotype was counted many times. The V and J genes are TRBV7-2 and TRBJ1-1; possibly TRBD1 for D (5 bases). CDR1 and CDR2 (germline): SGHTA, FQGNSA. The CDR3 covers 13 residues. V was pared by 4 bases and J by 4 bases, with 10 bases between. CDR3 sequence (DNA): TGTGCCAGCAGCTCCGACAGAGTCACTGAAGCTTTCTTT. Translating it yields CASSSDRVTEAFF.

CDR3 coding DNA: TGTGCCAGCAGCCCCCGGACAAGCTCCTACAATGAGCAGTTCTTC. Translation gives CASSPRTSSYNEQFF. This rearrangement joins TRBV25-1 to TRBJ2-1; maybe TRBD1 (5 bases). Germline lookup yields CDR1 MGHDK and CDR2 SYGVNS. This CDR3 comprises 15 residues. V lost 6 bases and J 0 bases, leaving 12 bases between the germline ends. Variable domain in full (rest from reference TRBV25-1 and TRBJ2-1): EADIYQTPRYLVIGTGKKITLECSQTMGHDKMYWYQQDPGMELHLIHYSYGVNSTEKGDLSSESTVSRIRTEHFPLTLESARPSHTSQYLCASSPRTSSYNEQFFGPGTRLTVL.

Ten or more counts support this clonotype. V is TRBV4-3 and J is TRBJ2-5; TRBD2 matches 7 bases. The length of the CDR3 is 17 residues. J lost 1 base, V lost 0 bases, and 8 bases had no gene match. The germline gives CDR1 LGHNA, CDR2 YSLEER. CDR3 sequence (DNA): TGCGCCAGCAGCCAAGATCTTCCGCGGGGGTCCCAAGAGACCCAGTACTTC. This translates into CASSQDLPRGSQETQYF.

This clonotype was found a few times. This chain connects TRBV7-3 to TRBJ2-2; 8 nucleotides align to TRBD1. Germline CDR1 is SGHTA and CDR2 is FQGTGA. V gave up 5 bases and J gave up 4 bases; unmatched junction bases: 9. The CDR3 is 16 residues long. CDR3 in amino acids: CASSPDAGGITGELFF. The CDR3 DNA reads TGTGCCAGCAGCCCAGATGCAGGGGGCATCACCGGGGAGCTGTTTTTT. Full variable domain (remainder filled in from reference TRBV7-3 and TRBJ2-2): GAGVSQTPSNKVTEKGKYVELRCDPISGHTALYWYRQSLGQGPEFLIYFQGTGAADDSGLPNDRFFAVRPEGSVSTLKIQRTERGDSAVYLCASSPDAGGITGELFFGEGSRLTVL.

This clonotype was detected ten times or more. The rearrangement uses TRBV10-3 and TRBJ2-3; D unresolved. Germline CDR1 and CDR2: ENHRY and SYGVKD. Between the trimmed V and J ends, which lost 3 bases and 0 bases, there was a span of 7 bases. The CDR3 totals 14 residues. CDR3 DNA: TGTGCCATCAGTGATGAGGACAGCACAGATACGCAGTATTTT. Residues: CAISDEDSTDTQYF.

There are a few counts of this clonotype. The V call is TRBV6-1, the J call TRBJ2-5; TRBD1 or TRBD2 may be the D gene (5 bases each). The V end lost 1 base, the J end lost 2 bases, and 11 bases lay between the germline ends. The germline gives CDR1 MNHNS, CDR2 SASEGT. The CDR3 consists of 15 residues. The chain's CDR3 is CASSEVVGVQETQYF. In nucleotides, the CDR3 is TGTGCCAGCAGTGAAGTAGTGGGGGTTCAAGAGACCCAGTACTTC.

The chain joins TRBV20-1 to TRBJ1-5, with 7 bases that match TRBD1. In germline, CDR1 is DFQATT, CDR2 SNEGSKA (reference sequence). The trim removed 7 bases at V and 1 base at J, leaving 7 bases unmatched. CDR3 size: 14 residues. CDR3 residues: CSVIDRASNQPQHF. In DNA form, the CDR3 reads TGCAGTGTCATCGACAGGGCCAGCAATCAGCCCCAGCATTTT.

This clonotype was recorded a few times. The CDR3: CARSPIGTQSYYNEQFF. The DNA for the CDR3 is TGTGCCAGGAGCCCAATCGGTACACAGTCCTACTACAATGAGCAGTTCTTC. V is TRBV7-9 and J is TRBJ2-1; D gene uncertain. Trimming removed 9 bases from V and 3 bases from J, with 24 bases in between. Germline CDR1 SEHNR, CDR2 FQNEAQ (reference sequence). The CDR3 is 17 residues long. Looking up the rest from reference TRBV7-9 and TRBJ2-1 gives the full variable domain: DTGVSQNPRHKITKRGQNVTFRCDPISEHNRLYWYRQTLGQGPEFLTYFQNEAQLEKSRLLSDRFSAERPKGSFSTLEIQRTEQGDSAMYLCARSPIGTQSYYNEQFFGPGTRLTVL.

This clonotype has a count of ten or more. This chain connects TRBV5-5 to TRBJ1-1; 7 bases agree with TRBD1. The germline V gene has CDR1 SGHKS and CDR2 YYEKEE (reference sequence). V was pared by 3 bases and J by 4 bases, with 6 bases of the junction left unmatched. The CDR3 covers 14 residues. CDR3 sequence reads: CASSWGQRPTEAFF. The CDR3 DNA is TGTGCCAGCAGCTGGGGACAGAGACCCACTGAAGCTTTCTTT. Based on the CDR3 plus reference TRBV5-5 and TRBJ1-1, the full variable domain is DAGVTQSPTHLIKTRGQQVTLRCSPISGHKSVSWYQQVLGQGPQFIFQYYEKEERGRGNFPDRFSARQFPNYSSELNVNALLLGDSALYLCASSWGQRPTEAFFGQGTRLTVV.

This clonotype was seen a few times. The V and J genes are TRBV20-1 and TRBJ2-2; TRBD2 aligns across 12 bases. The CDR3 length is 14 residues. V dropped 7 bases and J dropped 6; count of bases not matched to a gene: 6. Germline values: CDR1 DFQATT, CDR2 SNEGSKA (reference sequence). CDR3 nucleotides: TGCAGTGGAGTGACTAGCGGGAGACCCGGGGAGCTGTTTTTT. Amino acids: CSGVTSGRPGELFF.

This clonotype was seen more than once but under ten times. This chain links TRBV20-1 with TRBJ1-5, with TRBD1 matching 8 bases. There are 14 residues in the CDR3. V gave up 5 bases and J gave up 6 bases; unmatched junction bases: 9. Germline values: CDR1 DFQATT, CDR2 SNEGSKA (reference sequence). CDR3 sequence: CSAQNRRGPQPQHF. CDR3 in DNA: TGCAGTGCTCAAAATCGCAGGGGGCCTCAGCCCCAGCATTTT.

This clonotype was detected ten times or more. The CDR3 loop is CSARPDRGVQPQHF. The CDR3 coding sequence is TGCAGTGCTAGACCGGACAGGGGTGTCCAGCCCCAGCATTTT. This chain connects TRBV20-1 to TRBJ1-5; 9 bases match TRBD1. This CDR3 has 14 amino acids. After removal of 2 bases from V and 7 bases from J, the junction contained 6 bases not matched to a gene. Germline V gene sequence: CDR1 DFQATT, CDR2 SNEGSKA (reference sequence).

The chain has TRBV2 and TRBJ1-2; D is perhaps TRBD1 (6 bases). CDR3 length: 13 amino acids. V lost 6 bases, J lost 2 bases, and 10 bases lay in between. From germline, CDR1 is SNHLY and CDR2 FYNNEI. The CDR3 reads CASRRDTNYGYTF. The CDR3 coding sequence is TGTGCCAGCAGAAGGGACACGAACTATGGCTACACCTTC.